The clone carrying this T cell receptor beta chain showed up many times. The antigen is undetermined. V gave up 3 bases and J gave up 6 bases; unmatched junction bases: 9. The CDR3 runs to 16 residues. Germline CDR1 and CDR2: LGHDT and YNNKEL (reference sequence). The sample is drawn from a study of T cells in Graves' hyperthyroidism and ophthalmopathy. General study findings and limits: Most expanded thyroid clonotypes above 0.001 also appeared in blood.

In patients aged 18 to 65, hyperthyroidism was newly diagnosed, with duration under 2 months. Diagnosis rested on symptoms, serum thyroxine and TRAb, thyroid ultrasound, and orbital computed tomography. This sample holds PBMCs from less than 11 ml fresh peripheral blood. The investigators amplified TCR beta CDR3 regions from RNA transcripts. Carried out on the TCR CDR3, a first-round RT-PCR used the HTBI primer set. Via MiXCR, TCRdb re-called the multiplex PCR reads, giving one row per CDR3 protein. The sample consists of 250,000 to 300,000 distinct CDR3 sequences, roughly 15% of them appearing once.

The sample was blood. The source of this sequence is a woman aged 40-49 years with Graves' hyperthyroidism that later progressed to Graves' ophthalmopathy. The rearrangement uses TRBV3-1 and TRBJ1-5, with 9 bases fitting TRBD1. The DNA for the CDR3 is TGTGCCAGCAGCCAGGGCGGGACAGGGAGGTTTCAGCCCCAGCATTTT. It specifies CASSQGGTGRFQPQHF.